Following are 23 T cell receptor beta chains from one sample sequenced in a study of blood T cell repertoires in COVID-19. Data came from immunoSEQ multiplex PCR; TCRdb stores just in-frame clones and leaves some out. The top ten hold around a sixth of the sample, which has tens of thousands of clones, about 81% seen once. Sequencing input: peripheral blood. Receptors originate from a human donor in a cohort sampled during active COVID-19.

The V and J genes are TRBV5-1 and TRBJ2-2; D is perhaps TRBD1 (6 bases). The CDR3 loop spans 15 amino acids. The V gene's germline CDR1 is SGHRS and CDR2 YFSETQ. The V gene lost 2 bases and the J gene lost 6 bases, with 14 bases spanning the gap. The CDR3 coding sequence is TGCGCCAGCAGCTTATCACAGGGTACGGCCGGGGAGCTGTTTTTT. Translated, it gives CASSLSQGTAGELFF.

The V gene is TRBV9, the J gene TRBJ1-2; D call uncertain. Germline CDR1 and CDR2: SGDLS and YYNGEE. The length of the CDR3 is 13 residues. V lost 7 bases to trimming and J lost 0 bases, with 10 bases between them. CDR3 DNA: TGTGCCAGCCGGCGGGATACTAACTATGGCTACACCTTC. Protein sequence: CASRRDTNYGYTF.

The chain combines TRBV7-9 with TRBJ1-2; tentative D call: TRBD1 (6 bases). Germline V lookup: CDR1 SEHNR, CDR2 FQNEAQ (reference sequence). Trimming shortened V by 7 bases and J by 2 bases, and 14 bases separated the two germline ends. The CDR3 has 14 residues. The DNA for the CDR3 is TGTGCCAGCAACATAGGACAGCTAAACTATGGCTACACCTTC. This gives the protein CASNIGQLNYGYTF.

The V call is TRBV2, the J call TRBJ2-5, with 7 bases lining up with TRBD1. Germline assignment: CDR1 SNHLY and CDR2 FYNNEI. CDR3 length: 13 residues. V lost 5 bases to trimming and J lost 2 bases; unmatched junction nucleotides: 2. CDR3 bases: TGTGCCAGCAGTTCACAGGGGCAAGAGACCCAGTACTTC. It specifies CASSSQGQETQYF.

V and J are TRBV9 and TRBJ2-7; D gene ambiguous. CDR3 size: 14 residues. In germline, CDR1 is SGDLS, CDR2 YYNGEE. Deletions cut 2 bases from V and 1 base from J, with 10 bases between. CDR3 sequence (DNA): TGTGCCAGCAGCGTCGGGTTGTCGTCCTACGAGCAGTACTTC. Its protein product is CASSVGLSSYEQYF. Looking up the rest from reference TRBV9 and TRBJ2-7 gives the full variable domain: DSGVTQTPKHLITATGQRVTLRCSPRSGDLSVYWYQQSLDQGLQFLIQYYNGEERAKGNILERFSAQQFPDLHSELNLSSLELGDSALYFCASSVGLSSYEQYFGPGTRLTVT.

The J gene is TRBJ2-1, the V gene TRBV6-5; TRBD1 agrees at 9 bases. The CDR3 loop spans 14 amino acids. Losses at the gene ends were 6 bases for V and 9 bases for J; bases not matched to a gene: 9. The germline gives CDR1 MNHEY, CDR2 SVGAGI. In DNA form, the CDR3 reads TGTGCCAGCAGACCGGGACAGGGTTCGGGTGAGCAGTTCTTC. Amino acid sequence: CASRPGQGSGEQFF.

The CDR3 sequence is CASSESKAAGWDSPLHF. CDR3 sequence (DNA): TGCGCCAGCAGTGAGTCGAAGGCCGCAGGGTGGGATTCACCCCTCCACTTT. This rearrangement joins TRBV10-2 to TRBJ1-6, with D possibly TRBD1 on 5 matching bases. CDR1 and CDR2 from the germline V gene are WSHSY and SAAADI. V lost 0 bases and J lost 8, with 17 bases in between. This CDR3 region has 17 residues.

The rearrangement links TRBV4-2 to TRBJ1-5, with D possibly being TRBD1 (6 bases). Trimming shortened V by 0 bases and J by 4 bases, and 10 bases separated the two germline ends. CDR3 length equals 15 residues. Looked up from germline, CDR1 is LGHNA and CDR2 is YNFKEQ. The chain's CDR3 is CASSQDEGGNQPQHF. The CDR3, as DNA: TGTGCCAGCAGCCAAGATGAGGGGGGGAATCAGCCCCAGCATTTT.

CDR3 coding DNA: TGTGCCAGCTCACCAAGCCGGCGGTCAGCCTATGGCTACACCTTC. Encoded protein: CASSPSRRSAYGYTF. The chain joins TRBV18 to TRBJ1-2; D not certain. The length of the CDR3 is 15 residues. From germline, CDR1 is KGHSH and CDR2 LQKENI. V lost 2 bases and J lost 4, with 14 bases in between. The full variable domain, with the rest looked up from reference TRBV18 and TRBJ1-2, is NAGVMQNPRHLVRRRGQEARLRCSPMKGHSHVYWYRQLPEEGLKFMVYLQKENIIDESGMPKERFSAEFPKEGPSILRIQQVVRGDSAAYFCASSPSRRSAYGYTFGSGTRLTVV.

The DNA of the CDR3 is TGTGCCAGCAGACGTACAGGGTTTGCAGAGTCATCTGGGGCCAACGTCCTGACTTTC. It is translated as CASRRTGFAESSGANVLTF. The rearrangement joins TRBV5-4 to TRBJ2-6, with D maybe TRBD1 (6 bases). Per germline, CDR1 SGHNT and CDR2 YYREEE (reference sequence). V lost 5 bases, J lost 1 base, and 22 bases lay in between. The length of the CDR3 is 19 residues.

The V and J genes are TRBV7-2 and TRBJ2-7; 8 bases are a match to TRBD2. CDR1 is SGHTA and CDR2 is FQGNSA in the germline V gene. The CDR3 is made up of 15 amino acids. The trim removed 5 bases at V and 2 bases at J, leaving 8 bases unmatched. The CDR3 DNA is TGTGCCAGCAGCCCCGGACTAGCCGGCGCCTACGAGCAGTACTTC. This translates into CASSPGLAGAYEQYF.

This clone was picked up one time. V and J are TRBV7-9 and TRBJ1-1; D is unclear. CDR1 and CDR2 from the germline V gene are SEHNR and FQNEAQ (reference sequence). Trimming left V 5 bases short and J 1 base short, with 11 bases between. The CDR3 contains 14 residues. CDR3 amino acids: CASSPRTANTEAFF. The CDR3 nucleotides are TGTGCCAGCAGCCCACGGACTGCGAACACTGAAGCTTTCTTT.

CDR3 sequence reads: CASSFDRNTEAFF. CDR3 DNA sequence: TGCGCCAGCAGTTTTGACAGGAACACTGAAGCTTTCTTT. V is TRBV10-2 and J is TRBJ1-1, with D perhaps matching TRBD1 (5 bases). CDR1 is WSHSY and CDR2 is SAAADI in the germline V gene. The V end was cut by 5 bases, the J end by 1 base, with 8 bases between. The CDR3 is 13 residues long.

The rearrangement links TRBV12-3 or TRBV12-4 to TRBJ1-4; D call uncertain. The CDR3 spans 12 residues. Trimming took off 5 bases at V and 8 bases at J, with 9 bases between the two ends. The CDR3 spells CASSEAAEKLFF. The CDR3 DNA is TGTGCCAGCAGTGAGGCGGCCGAAAAACTGTTTTTT.

V and J are TRBV5-8 and TRBJ1-1; D is possibly TRBD1 (5 bases). The ends were cut back, 0 bases at V and 4 bases at J, with 13 bases in the middle. This CDR3 is 15 amino acids long. CDR1 and CDR2 (germline): SGHTS, YDEGEE. The CDR3 spells CASSLGGALATEAFF. The DNA of the CDR3 is TGTGCCAGCAGCTTGGGCGGGGCGTTGGCCACTGAAGCTTTCTTT.

The chain has TRBV11-3 and TRBJ2-7; D is possibly TRBD2 (6 bases). CDR3 length equals 15 residues. Deletions cut 8 bases from V and 4 bases from J, with 21 bases between. CDR1 SGHNT and CDR2 YENEEA come from the germline V gene. This CDR3 reads CASPPARGYGYEQYF. CDR3 nucleotide sequence: TGTGCCAGCCCCCCCGCCCGGGGGTATGGTTACGAGCAGTACTTC.

V is TRBV5-1 and J is TRBJ2-5; 10 bases fit TRBD1. The V gene's germline CDR1 is SGHRS and CDR2 YFSETQ. With 4 bases clipped from V and 7 bases from J, the junction kept 7 bases outside the gene matches. The CDR3 length is 14 residues. The CDR3 DNA reads TGCGCCAGCAGCGACCGGGACAGGGGAGGGACCCAGTACTTC. It yields the protein CASSDRDRGGTQYF. Filled out from reference TRBV5-1 and TRBJ2-5, the complete variable domain reads KAGVTQTPRYLIKTRGQQVTLSCSPISGHRSVSWYQQTPGQGLQFLFEYFSETQRNKGNFPGRFSGRQFSNSRSEMNVSTLELGDSALYLCASSDRDRGGTQYFGPGTRLLVL.

This clone appeared once. This chain links TRBV12-3 or TRBV12-4 with TRBJ1-2; no firm D call. There are 13 residues in the CDR3. Deletions cut 3 bases from V and 0 bases from J, with 5 bases between. The CDR3 here is CASSFQANYGYTF. CDR3 in DNA: TGTGCCAGCAGTTTTCAGGCTAACTATGGCTACACCTTC.

The V call is TRBV27, the J call TRBJ2-3; 8 positions agree with TRBD2. The germline V gene has CDR1 MNHEY and CDR2 SMNVEV (reference sequence). The V and J ends lost 6 bases and 5 bases, in that order; junction bases with no gene match: 10. This CDR3 is built from 15 residues. The CDR3 here is CASRGGRGGVDTQYF. The DNA of the CDR3 is TGTGCCAGCAGAGGTGGACGGGGGGGCGTAGATACGCAGTATTTT.

The rearrangement uses TRBV4-1 and TRBJ1-6, with D possibly being TRBD1 (5 bases). With 4 bases removed from V and 7 bases from J, the gap between germline ends came to 14 bases. The germline gives CDR1 MGHRA, CDR2 YSYEKL. This CDR3 has 15 amino acids. CDR3 amino acids: CASSLPGLINSPLHF. As DNA, the CDR3 is TGCGCCAGCAGCCTACCGGGACTGATAAATTCACCCCTCCACTTT.

The chain employs TRBV29-1 and TRBJ2-7; no definite D call. Germline V gene data show CDR1 as SQVTM and CDR2 as ANQGSEA. The CDR3 runs to 14 residues. The V end lost 6 bases, the J end lost 2 bases, and 17 bases lay between the germline ends. CDR3 protein: CSVGADRIPYEQYF. CDR3 DNA sequence: TGCAGCGTCGGTGCCGATCGTATACCCTACGAGCAGTACTTC.

The genes are TRBV21-1 and TRBJ2-3; TRBD2 is the table's D call, not checked against the DNA. TRBV21-1 is marked as a pseudogene. This CDR3 is 17 amino acids long. Here the CDR3 DNA reads TGTGCCACCAGCAAAAAGGGGGGGGGTACCAGCACAGATACGCAGTATTTT. Translated, it gives CATSKKGGGTSTDTQYF.

The DNA for the CDR3 is TGCGCCAGCAGCCCGAGGGCCCAGAACTCACCGGGGGAGCTGTTTTTT. Translating it yields CASSPRAQNSPGELFF. This chain uses TRBV5-1 with TRBJ2-2; D might be TRBD2 (5 bases). Germline V lookup: CDR1 SGHRS, CDR2 YFSETQ. The CDR3 loop spans 16 amino acids. Trimming cost V 4 bases and J 8 bases, with 21 bases left between them.